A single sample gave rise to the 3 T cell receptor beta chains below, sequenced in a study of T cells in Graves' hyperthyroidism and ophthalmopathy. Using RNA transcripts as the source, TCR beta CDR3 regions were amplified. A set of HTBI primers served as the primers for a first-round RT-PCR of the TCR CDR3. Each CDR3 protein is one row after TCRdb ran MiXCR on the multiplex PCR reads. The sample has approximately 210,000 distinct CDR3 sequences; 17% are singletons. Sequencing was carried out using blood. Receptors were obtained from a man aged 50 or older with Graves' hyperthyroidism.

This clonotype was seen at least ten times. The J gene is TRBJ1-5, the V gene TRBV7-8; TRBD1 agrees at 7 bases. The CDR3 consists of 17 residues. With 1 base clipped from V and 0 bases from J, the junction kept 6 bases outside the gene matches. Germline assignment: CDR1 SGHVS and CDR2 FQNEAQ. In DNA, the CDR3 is TGTGCCAGCAGCTTAGGGCGGACAGGATATAGCAATCAGCCCCAGCATTTT. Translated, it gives CASSLGRTGYSNQPQHF.

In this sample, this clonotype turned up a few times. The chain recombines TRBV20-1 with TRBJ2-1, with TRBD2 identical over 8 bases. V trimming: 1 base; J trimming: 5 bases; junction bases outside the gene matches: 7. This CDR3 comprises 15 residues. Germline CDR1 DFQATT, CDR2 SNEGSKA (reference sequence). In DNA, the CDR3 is TGCAGTGCTAGAGGGAGCGGGAGAGTGAACAATGAGCAGTTCTTC. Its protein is CSARGSGRVNNEQFF.

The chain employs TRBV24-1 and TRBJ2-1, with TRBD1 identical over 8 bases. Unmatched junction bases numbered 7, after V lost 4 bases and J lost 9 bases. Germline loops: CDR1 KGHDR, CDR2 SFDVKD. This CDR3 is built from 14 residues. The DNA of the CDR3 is TGTGCCACCAGTGAGGAGGACAGGGTGGGTGAGCAGTTCTTC. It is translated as CATSEEDRVGEQFF.